The 4 T cell receptor beta chains below all came from one sample that was sequenced in a study of shared clonotypes between healthy human individuals. Generated by immunoSEQ multiplex PCR, the TCRdb table keeps only in-frame clones and is missing some. Of just over 2,000,000 clones detected, just under 95% appear once; the ten largest clones hold more than 0.95%. In the naive CD8 group, cells lacked CD45RO and were positively selected for CCR7, so terminally differentiated effector memory CD45RA+ cells were left out. Sequenced input: naive CD8+ T cells sorted from blood. The receptors shown here come from a young man in good health.

The V and J genes are TRBV6-1 and TRBJ1-1; 7 positions match TRBD1. Germline V gene lookup returns CDR1 MNHNS and CDR2 SASEGT. The CDR3 is made up of 14 amino acids. V was pared by 6 bases and J by 3 bases, with 7 bases of the junction left unmatched. Here the CDR3 reads CASSLDRPYTEAFF. The CDR3 DNA is TGTGCCAGCAGCCTGGACAGGCCGTACACTGAAGCTTTCTTT.

V gene TRBV15 combines with J gene TRBJ2-1, with a weak D call TRBD2 (6 bases). The CDR3 is made up of 13 amino acids. Trimming cost V 5 bases and J 7 bases, with 12 bases left between them. Germline assignment: CDR1 LNHNV and CDR2 YYDKDF (reference sequence). The CDR3 DNA is TGTGCCACCAGCTCGGCGGGGAGGAATGAGCAGTTCTTC. Translated, it gives CATSSAGRNEQFF.

The V gene is TRBV28, the J gene TRBJ2-7; D call uncertain. CDR1 is MDHEN, CDR2 SYDVKM, per germline. This CDR3 is built from 12 residues. V was clipped by 5 bases and J by 3 bases, with 8 bases between them. This CDR3 is CASSLPYYEQYF. CDR3 DNA: TGTGCCAGCAGTCTCCCATACTACGAGCAGTACTTC.

This clone occurred once. The chain employs TRBV7-9 and TRBJ1-1, with unresolved D. With 5 bases removed from V and 2 bases from J, the gap between germline ends came to 15 bases. The germline gives CDR1 SEHNR, CDR2 FQNEAQ (reference sequence). This CDR3 comprises 15 residues. The CDR3 DNA sequence: TGTGCCAGCAGCCGAAGCCCGAGCACTAACACTGAAGCTTTCTTT. Encoded protein: CASSRSPSTNTEAFF.